The 25 T cell receptor beta chains given below trace back to one sample, sequenced in a study of identical twins. TCRdb analysed the 5' RACE reads with MiXCR anew, one entry per CDR3 protein. The sample lists 1.5 million to 2 million distinct CDR3 sequences; roughly a third were seen once. Sequencing used cord blood. All receptors derive from a newborn girl in good health.

In regard to this clonotype: A read error is possible here, since a much larger clone lies one base away. The J gene is TRBJ2-7, the V gene TRBV10-3; no clear D gene. CDR3 length equals 11 residues. V lost 3 bases to trimming and J lost 10 bases, with 10 bases between them. Germline V gene lookup returns CDR1 ENHRY and CDR2 SYGVKD. CDR3 sequence (DNA): TGTGCCATCAGTGAAGACGGCTACCAGTACTTC. This translates into CAISEDGYQYF.

This clonotype was detected a few times. V gene TRBV28 combines with J gene TRBJ1-5; tentatively, D is TRBD1 (6 bases). The V end lost 5 bases, the J end lost 6 bases, and 14 bases lay between the germline ends. Germline CDR1 and CDR2: MDHEN and SYDVKM. This CDR3 is built from 14 residues. CDR3 residues: CASSITGISQPQHF. The CDR3 DNA reads as TGTGCCAGCAGTATTACAGGGATCAGTCAGCCCCAGCATTTT.

V is TRBV9 and J is TRBJ2-1; TRBD2 matches 10 bases. J lost 4 bases, V lost 0 bases, and 7 bases had no gene match. The CDR3 totals 17 residues. Germline values: CDR1 SGDLS, CDR2 YYNGEE. For the CDR3, the DNA is TGTGCCAGCAGCGTAGTTCCGGGACTAGCGAGTTACAATGAGCAGTTCTTC. Its protein product is CASSVVPGLASYNEQFF.

The V gene is TRBV7-6, the J gene TRBJ2-7, with TRBD2 matching 9 bases. The CDR3 has 16 amino acids. Trimming at V came to 5 bases and at J to 3 bases, leaving 11 bases not matched to a gene. The germline V gene has CDR1 SGHVS and CDR2 FNYEAQ. CDR3 in DNA: TGTGCCAGCAGCGTGGTTCTAGCGGGATCAATCTACGAGCAGTACTTC. Residues: CASSVVLAGSIYEQYF.

The chain carries TRBV27 and TRBJ2-7; the D gene is possibly TRBD2 (5 bases). In germline, CDR1 is MNHEY, CDR2 SMNVEV (reference sequence). The CDR3 covers 13 residues. The ends were cut back, 5 bases at V and 2 bases at J, with 10 bases in the middle. The CDR3 loop is CASSPSFPYEQYF. The CDR3 DNA reads TGTGCCAGCAGTCCTAGCTTCCCCTACGAGCAGTACTTC.

The genes are TRBV20-1 and TRBJ1-5; D call uncertain. The CDR3 runs to 15 residues. Trimming left V 0 bases short and J 7 bases short, with 16 bases between. From germline, CDR1 is DFQATT and CDR2 SNEGSKA (reference sequence). The CDR3 is CSARDRRALRQPQHF. The CDR3 DNA reads as TGCAGTGCTAGAGACAGGAGGGCCTTACGGCAGCCCCAGCATTTT.

CDR3 region: CASSLADQTYEQYF. The DNA of the CDR3 is TGTGCCAGCAGCTTAGCAGACCAAACCTACGAGCAGTACTTC. This chain links TRBV7-9 with TRBJ2-5, with D unresolved. The DNA matches TRBJ2-7 better at its end, which makes the J call doubtful. CDR1 and CDR2 from the germline V gene are SEHNR and FQNEAQ (reference sequence). The CDR3 is 14 amino acids.

This clonotype was found a few times. J is TRBJ2-5 and V is TRBV12-3 or TRBV12-4, with 15 bases lining up with TRBD2. The trim removed 10 bases at V and 7 bases at J, leaving 10 bases unmatched. CDR3 length: 15 amino acids. The CDR3 reads CATGLAGGTRRTQYF. The CDR3 nucleotides read TGTGCCACGGGACTAGCGGGAGGAACGAGACGGACCCAGTACTTC.

CDR3 nucleotide sequence: TGCGCCAGCAGCGCCGATGGGACGAGGATCTACAATGAGCAGTTCTTC. This sequence encodes CASSADGTRIYNEQFF. The genes are TRBV5-1 and TRBJ2-1; tentatively, D is TRBD1 or TRBD2 (5 bases each). The CDR3 runs to 16 residues. V lost 4 bases to trimming and J lost 3 bases, with 17 bases between them. Germline values: CDR1 SGHRS, CDR2 YFSETQ.

This clonotype has just a few counts. The chain uses TRBV27 and TRBJ2-7; TRBD1 is a possible D gene (5 bases). Germline-derived CDR1 and CDR2 are MNHEY and SMNVEV (reference sequence). This CDR3 contains 14 residues. Trimming stripped 5 bases from V and 2 bases from J, with 13 bases between. This chain's CDR3 is CASSQTAPPYEQYF. The CDR3 DNA follows: TGTGCCAGCAGTCAGACAGCGCCTCCCTACGAGCAGTACTTC.

The V and J genes are TRBV20-1 and TRBJ1-1, with a tentative D call TRBD1 (6 bases). This CDR3 comprises 16 residues. The germline V gene encodes CDR1 DFQATT and CDR2 SNEGSKA (reference sequence). V was pared by 3 bases and J by 0 bases, with 17 bases between. The CDR3 spells CSARGTGTPVNTEAFF. The CDR3 DNA follows: TGCAGTGCTAGGGGGACCGGGACACCAGTGAACACTGAAGCTTTCTTT.

The chain joins TRBV12-3 or TRBV12-4 to TRBJ2-7, with TRBD2 as a possible D gene (6 bases). V dropped 3 bases and J dropped 7 bases, with 19 bases sitting between them. The CDR3 covers 15 residues. CDR3: CASSFGQGGYNEQYF. The DNA of the CDR3 is TGTGCCAGCAGTTTCGGCCAAGGAGGGTACAATGAGCAGTACTTC.

The rearrangement joins TRBV7-2 to TRBJ2-1; no firm D call. The V and J ends lost 3 bases and 3 bases respectively, with 9 bases between them. CDR3 size: 14 residues. CDR1 is SGHTA and CDR2 is FQGNSA in the germline V gene. CDR3 in DNA: TGTGCCAGCAGCTTGATGGGGATCTACAATGAGCAGTTCTTC. Protein sequence: CASSLMGIYNEQFF.

The CDR3 reads CASSWRVRGNYEQYF. DNA of the CDR3: TGTGCCAGCAGTTGGAGGGTCAGGGGCAACTACGAGCAGTACTTC. V is TRBV28 and J is TRBJ2-7; the D gene could be TRBD1 or TRBD2 (6 bases each). With 4 bases removed from V and 3 bases from J, the gap between germline ends came to 16 bases. CDR3 size: 15 residues. Germline V gene data show CDR1 as MDHEN and CDR2 as SYDVKM.

Comments on this clonotype: At one of its ends the junction is not consistent with the germline gene, which may arise from a read error. V usage is TRBV12-3 or TRBV12-4 and J usage is TRBJ2-7; possibly TRBD1 for D (5 bases). CDR3 length equals 18 residues. CDR3 DNA: TGTGCCTGCAGGGTTGGGGCCTCACCTAGTCCCCAACACTACGAGCAGTACTTC. Its translation: CACRVGASPSPQHYEQYF.

The chain recombines TRBV5-1 with TRBJ1-2; D is ambiguous. This CDR3 has 14 residues. The germline V and J ends were trimmed by 4 bases and 0 bases, with 10 bases remaining between them. The germline CDR1 and CDR2 sequences are SGHRS and YFSETQ. For the CDR3, the DNA is TGCGCCAGCAGCCCATTGGGCACTAACTATGGCTACACCTTC. Translating it yields CASSPLGTNYGYTF.

V usage is TRBV20-1 and J usage is TRBJ1-1; no reliable D call. This CDR3 has 13 residues. The V gene lost 3 bases and the J gene lost 1 base, with 9 bases spanning the gap. Looked up from germline, CDR1 is DFQATT and CDR2 is SNEGSKA (reference sequence). CDR3 coding DNA: TGCAGTGCTAGCCGGAGCTCGAACACTGAAGCTTTCTTT. Translating gives CSASRSSNTEAFF.

V and J are TRBV20-1 and TRBJ2-7; 7 nucleotides agree with TRBD2. The trim removed 5 bases at V and 0 bases at J, leaving 7 bases unmatched. The CDR3 runs 14 residues. Per germline, CDR1 DFQATT and CDR2 SNEGSKA (reference sequence). As DNA, the CDR3 is TGCAGTGCTCCTAAAGCGGGAAGCTCCTACGAGCAGTACTTC. As protein: CSAPKAGSSYEQYF.

The genes are TRBV6-5 and TRBJ2-7; TRBD1 is a possible D gene (5 bases). The CDR3 extends over 13 amino acids. Germline V CDR1 and CDR2: MNHEY, SVGAGI. The germline V and J ends were trimmed by 7 bases and 0 bases, with 10 bases remaining between them. The CDR3 sequence is CASTAGLSYEQYF. CDR3 nucleotide sequence: TGTGCCAGCACGGCAGGGCTCTCCTACGAGCAGTACTTC.

The J gene is TRBJ2-7, the V gene TRBV7-9, with 10 bases that match TRBD2. This CDR3 region has 15 residues. With V trimmed by 5 bases and J by 5 bases, 9 bases remained unmatched. Germline V gene sequence: CDR1 SEHNR, CDR2 FQNEAQ (reference sequence). This chain's CDR3 is CASSPLAGVRNEQYF. As DNA, the CDR3 is TGTGCCAGCAGCCCGCTAGCGGGGGTTAGGAACGAGCAGTACTTC. The full variable domain, its missing parts supplied by reference TRBV7-9 and TRBJ2-7, is DTGVSQNPRHKITKRGQNVTFRCDPISEHNRLYWYRQTLGQGPEFLTYFQNEAQLEKSRLLSDRFSAERPKGSFSTLEIQRTEQGDSAMYLCASSPLAGVRNEQYFGPGTRLTVT.

The table lists this clonotype with a few counts. The chain uses TRBV10-3 and TRBJ2-7; 7 bases agree with TRBD2. CDR3 size: 15 residues. In germline, CDR1 is ENHRY, CDR2 SYGVKD. V dropped 5 bases and J dropped 2; count of bases not matched to a gene: 9. In nucleotides, the CDR3 is TGTGCCATCAGTAATCGGGACTACCGACCCTACGAGCAGTACTTC. This translates into CAISNRDYRPYEQYF.

This clonotype was counted between two and nine times. The chain combines TRBV2 with TRBJ2-1; a weak D match, TRBD2 (6 bases). V was shortened by 6 bases and J by 14 bases, with 14 bases between the two germline ends. Germline V CDR1 and CDR2: SNHLY, FYNNEI. The CDR3 runs to 11 residues. The CDR3 here is CASSPAGSKFF. The CDR3 DNA follows: TGTGCCAGCAGCCCTGCGGGATCTAAGTTCTTC.

V usage is TRBV20-1 and J usage is TRBJ2-1; D is unresolved. Germline-derived CDR1 and CDR2 are DFQATT and SNEGSKA (reference sequence). The CDR3 consists of 12 residues. V was shortened by 3 bases and J by 6 bases, with 9 bases between the two germline ends. Here the CDR3 reads CSASRVSNEQFF. The CDR3 nucleotides read TGCAGTGCTAGTAGAGTTAGCAATGAGCAGTTCTTC.

This clonotype was observed a handful of times. CDR3 residues: CASSLAGQGGSYEQYF. In DNA, the CDR3 is TGTGCCAGCAGCTTAGCTGGCCAAGGGGGATCCTACGAGCAGTACTTC. The rearrangement uses TRBV7-9 and TRBJ2-7; D possibly corresponds to TRBD1 (6 bases). Germline V gene sequence: CDR1 SEHNR, CDR2 FQNEAQ (reference sequence). The CDR3 contains 16 residues. Trimming shortened V by 0 bases and J by 1 base, and 13 bases separated the two germline ends.

The gene calls are TRBV7-9 and TRBJ2-1; weak D call: TRBD2 (5 bases). The CDR3 has 17 residues. CDR1 is SEHNR and CDR2 is FQNEAQ in the germline V gene (reference sequence). V lost 1 base to trimming and J lost 0 bases, with 13 bases between them. CDR3 sequence reads: CASSLGLLESSYNEQFF. CDR3 bases: TGTGCCAGCAGCTTAGGACTACTAGAAAGCTCCTACAATGAGCAGTTCTTC.